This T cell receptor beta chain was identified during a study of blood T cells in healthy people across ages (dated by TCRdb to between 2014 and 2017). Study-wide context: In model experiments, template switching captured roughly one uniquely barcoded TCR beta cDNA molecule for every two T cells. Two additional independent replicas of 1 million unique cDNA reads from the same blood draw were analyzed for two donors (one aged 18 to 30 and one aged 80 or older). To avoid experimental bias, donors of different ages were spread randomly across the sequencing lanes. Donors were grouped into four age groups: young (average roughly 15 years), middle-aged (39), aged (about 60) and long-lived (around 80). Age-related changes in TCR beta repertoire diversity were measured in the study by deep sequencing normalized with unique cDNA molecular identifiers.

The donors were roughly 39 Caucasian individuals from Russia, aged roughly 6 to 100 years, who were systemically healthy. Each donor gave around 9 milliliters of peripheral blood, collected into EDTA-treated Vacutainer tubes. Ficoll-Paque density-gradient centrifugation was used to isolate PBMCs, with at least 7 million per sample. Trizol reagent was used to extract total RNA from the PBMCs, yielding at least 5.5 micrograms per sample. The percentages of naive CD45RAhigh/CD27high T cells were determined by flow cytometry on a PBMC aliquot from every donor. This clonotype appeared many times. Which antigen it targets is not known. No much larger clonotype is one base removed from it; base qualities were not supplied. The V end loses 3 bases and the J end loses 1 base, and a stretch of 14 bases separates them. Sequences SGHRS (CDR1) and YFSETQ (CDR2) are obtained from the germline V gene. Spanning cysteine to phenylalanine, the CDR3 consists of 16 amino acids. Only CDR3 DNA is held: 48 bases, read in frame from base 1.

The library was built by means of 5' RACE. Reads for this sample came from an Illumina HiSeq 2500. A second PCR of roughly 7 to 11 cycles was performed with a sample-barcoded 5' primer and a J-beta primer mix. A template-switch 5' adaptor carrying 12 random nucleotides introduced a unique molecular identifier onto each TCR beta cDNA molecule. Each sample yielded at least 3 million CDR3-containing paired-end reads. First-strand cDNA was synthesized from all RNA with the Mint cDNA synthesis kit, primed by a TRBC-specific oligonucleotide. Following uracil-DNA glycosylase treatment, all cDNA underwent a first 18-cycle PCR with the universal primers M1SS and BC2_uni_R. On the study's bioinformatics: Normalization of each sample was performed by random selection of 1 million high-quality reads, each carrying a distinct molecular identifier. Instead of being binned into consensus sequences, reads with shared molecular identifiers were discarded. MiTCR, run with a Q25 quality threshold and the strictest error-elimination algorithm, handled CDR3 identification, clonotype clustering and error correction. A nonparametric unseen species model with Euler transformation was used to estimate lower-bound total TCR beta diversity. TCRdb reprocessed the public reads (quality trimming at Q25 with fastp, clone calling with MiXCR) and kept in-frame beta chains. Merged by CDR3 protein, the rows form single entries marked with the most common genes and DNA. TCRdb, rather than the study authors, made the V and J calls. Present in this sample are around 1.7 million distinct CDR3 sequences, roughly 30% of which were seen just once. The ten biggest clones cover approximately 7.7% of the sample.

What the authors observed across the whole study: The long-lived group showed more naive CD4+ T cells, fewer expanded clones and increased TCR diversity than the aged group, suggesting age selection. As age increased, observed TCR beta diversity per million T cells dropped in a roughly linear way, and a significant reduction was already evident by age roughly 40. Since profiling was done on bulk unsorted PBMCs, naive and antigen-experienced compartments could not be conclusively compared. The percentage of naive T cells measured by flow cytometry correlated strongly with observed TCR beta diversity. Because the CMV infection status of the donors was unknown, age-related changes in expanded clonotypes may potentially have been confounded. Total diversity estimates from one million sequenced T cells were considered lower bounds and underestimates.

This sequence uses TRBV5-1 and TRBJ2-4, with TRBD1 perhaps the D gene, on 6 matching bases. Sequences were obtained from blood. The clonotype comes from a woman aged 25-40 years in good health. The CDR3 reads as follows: CASSWDKWEAKNIQYF. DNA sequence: TGCGCCAGCAGCTGGGACAAGTGGGAGGCCAAAAACATTCAGTACTTC.